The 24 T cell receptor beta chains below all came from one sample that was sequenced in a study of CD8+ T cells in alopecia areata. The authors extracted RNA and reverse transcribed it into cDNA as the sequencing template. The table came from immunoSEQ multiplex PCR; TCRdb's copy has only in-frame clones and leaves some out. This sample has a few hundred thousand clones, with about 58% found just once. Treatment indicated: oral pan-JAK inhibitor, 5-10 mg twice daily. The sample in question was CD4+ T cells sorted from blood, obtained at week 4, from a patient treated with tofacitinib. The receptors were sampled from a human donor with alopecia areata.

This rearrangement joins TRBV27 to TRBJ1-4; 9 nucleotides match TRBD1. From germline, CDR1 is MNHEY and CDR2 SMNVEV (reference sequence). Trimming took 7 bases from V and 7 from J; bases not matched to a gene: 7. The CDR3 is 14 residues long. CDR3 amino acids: CASKRTGALEKLFF. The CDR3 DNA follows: TGTGCCAGCAAACGGACAGGGGCCCTTGAAAAACTGTTTTTT.

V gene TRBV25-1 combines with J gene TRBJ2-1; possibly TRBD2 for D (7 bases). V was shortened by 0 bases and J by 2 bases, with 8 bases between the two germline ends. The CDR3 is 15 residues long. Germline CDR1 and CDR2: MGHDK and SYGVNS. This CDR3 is CASSEYGGPYNEQFF. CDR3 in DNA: TGTGCCAGCAGTGAATACGGGGGGCCCTACAATGAGCAGTTCTTC.

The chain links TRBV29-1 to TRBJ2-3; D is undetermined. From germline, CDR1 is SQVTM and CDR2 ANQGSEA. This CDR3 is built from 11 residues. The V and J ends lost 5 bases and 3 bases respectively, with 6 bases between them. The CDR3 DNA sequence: TGCAGCGTTCGTTATACAGATACGCAGTATTTT. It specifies CSVRYTDTQYF.

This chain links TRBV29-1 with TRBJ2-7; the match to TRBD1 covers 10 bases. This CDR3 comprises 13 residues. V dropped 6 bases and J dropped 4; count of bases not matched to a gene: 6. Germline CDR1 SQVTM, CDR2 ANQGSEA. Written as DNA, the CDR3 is TGCAGCGTGGGACTGGGACAGGGGTACGAGCAGTACTTC. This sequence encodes CSVGLGQGYEQYF.

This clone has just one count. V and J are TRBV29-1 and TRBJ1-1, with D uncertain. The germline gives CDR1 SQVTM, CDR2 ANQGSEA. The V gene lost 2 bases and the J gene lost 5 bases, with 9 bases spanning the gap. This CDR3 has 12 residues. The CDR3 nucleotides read TGCAGCGTTGAATTACTAGGGACTGAAGCTTTCTTT. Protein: CSVELLGTEAFF.

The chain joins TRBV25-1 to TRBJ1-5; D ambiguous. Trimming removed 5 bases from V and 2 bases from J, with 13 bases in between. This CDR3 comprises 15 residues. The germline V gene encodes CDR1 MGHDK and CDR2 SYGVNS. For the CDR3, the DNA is TGTGCCAGCAGTATTAGGGTGGAGGGCAATCAGCCCCAGCATTTT. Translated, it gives CASSIRVEGNQPQHF.

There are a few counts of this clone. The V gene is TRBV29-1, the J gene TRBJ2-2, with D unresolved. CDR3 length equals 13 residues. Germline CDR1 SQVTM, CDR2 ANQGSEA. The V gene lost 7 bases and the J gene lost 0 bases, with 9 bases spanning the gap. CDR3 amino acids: CSGDSANTGELFF. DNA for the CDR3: TGCAGCGGCGACTCCGCGAACACCGGGGAGCTGTTTTTT.

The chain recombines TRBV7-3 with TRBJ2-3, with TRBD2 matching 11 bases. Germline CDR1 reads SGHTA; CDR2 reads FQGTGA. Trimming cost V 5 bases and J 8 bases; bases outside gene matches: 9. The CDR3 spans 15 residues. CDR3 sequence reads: CASSNGLAGSGTQYF. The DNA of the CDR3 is TGTGCCAGCAGCAACGGACTAGCGGGTAGCGGTACGCAGTATTTT.

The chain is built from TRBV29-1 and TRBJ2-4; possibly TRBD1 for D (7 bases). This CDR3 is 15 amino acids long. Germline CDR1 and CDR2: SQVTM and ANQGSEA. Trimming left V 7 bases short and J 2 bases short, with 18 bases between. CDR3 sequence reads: CSATPAGGSKNIQYF. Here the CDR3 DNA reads TGCAGCGCAACTCCCGCAGGGGGGTCCAAAAACATTCAGTACTTC.

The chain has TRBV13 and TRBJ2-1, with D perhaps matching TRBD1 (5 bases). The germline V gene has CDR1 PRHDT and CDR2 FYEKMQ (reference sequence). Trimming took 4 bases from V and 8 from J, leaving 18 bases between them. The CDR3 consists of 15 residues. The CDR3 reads CASSSYRTGQDEQFF. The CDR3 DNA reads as TGTGCCAGCAGCTCTTACAGGACGGGCCAGGATGAGCAGTTCTTC.

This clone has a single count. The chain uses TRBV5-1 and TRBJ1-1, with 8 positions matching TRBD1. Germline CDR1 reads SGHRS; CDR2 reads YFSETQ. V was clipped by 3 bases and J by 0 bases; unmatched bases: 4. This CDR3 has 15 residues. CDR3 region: CASSYGTGMNTEAFF. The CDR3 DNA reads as TGCGCCAGCAGCTATGGGACAGGTATGAACACTGAAGCTTTCTTT.

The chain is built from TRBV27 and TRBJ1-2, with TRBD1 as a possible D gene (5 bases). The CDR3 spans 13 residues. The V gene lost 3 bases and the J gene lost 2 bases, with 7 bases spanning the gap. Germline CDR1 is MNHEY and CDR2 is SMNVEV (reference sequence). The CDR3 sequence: CASSFWGNYGYTF. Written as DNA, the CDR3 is TGTGCCAGCAGTTTTTGGGGGAACTATGGCTACACCTTC.

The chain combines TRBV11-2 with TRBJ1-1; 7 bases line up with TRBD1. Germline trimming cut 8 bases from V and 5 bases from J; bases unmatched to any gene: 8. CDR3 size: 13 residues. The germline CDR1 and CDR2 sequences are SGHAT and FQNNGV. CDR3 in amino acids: CASCRDSGTEAFF. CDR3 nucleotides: TGTGCCAGCTGCCGGGACAGTGGGACTGAAGCTTTCTTT.

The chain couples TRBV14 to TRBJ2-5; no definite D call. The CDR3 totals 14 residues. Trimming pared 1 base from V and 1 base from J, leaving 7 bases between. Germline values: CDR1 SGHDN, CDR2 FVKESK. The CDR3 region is CASSQVSGQETQYF. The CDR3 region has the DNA TGTGCCAGCAGCCAAGTTTCCGGCCAAGAGACCCAGTACTTC.

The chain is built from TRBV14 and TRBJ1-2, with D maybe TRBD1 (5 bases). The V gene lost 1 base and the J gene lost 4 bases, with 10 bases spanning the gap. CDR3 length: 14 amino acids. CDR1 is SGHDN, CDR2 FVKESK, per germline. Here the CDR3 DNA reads TGTGCCAGCAGCCAAGGGGGCTATGGCTATGGCTACACCTTC. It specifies CASSQGGYGYGYTF.

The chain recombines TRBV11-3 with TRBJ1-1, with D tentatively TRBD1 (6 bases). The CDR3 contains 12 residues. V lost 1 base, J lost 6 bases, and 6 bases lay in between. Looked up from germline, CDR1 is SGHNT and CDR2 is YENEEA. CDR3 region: CASSLAGAEAFF. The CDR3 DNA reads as TGTGCCAGCAGCTTAGCAGGGGCTGAAGCTTTCTTT.

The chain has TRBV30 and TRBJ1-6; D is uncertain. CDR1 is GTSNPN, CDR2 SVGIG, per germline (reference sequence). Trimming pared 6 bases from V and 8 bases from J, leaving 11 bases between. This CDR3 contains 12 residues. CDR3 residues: CACQGQYSPLHF. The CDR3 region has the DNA TGTGCCTGCCAAGGGCAGTATTCACCCCTCCACTTT.

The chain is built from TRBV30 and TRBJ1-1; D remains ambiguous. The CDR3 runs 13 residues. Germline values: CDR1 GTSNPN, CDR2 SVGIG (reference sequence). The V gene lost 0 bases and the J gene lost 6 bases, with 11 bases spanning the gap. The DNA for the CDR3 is TGTGCCTGGAGTGTTGCTGTGGTGGCTGAAGCTTTCTTT. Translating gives CAWSVAVVAEAFF.

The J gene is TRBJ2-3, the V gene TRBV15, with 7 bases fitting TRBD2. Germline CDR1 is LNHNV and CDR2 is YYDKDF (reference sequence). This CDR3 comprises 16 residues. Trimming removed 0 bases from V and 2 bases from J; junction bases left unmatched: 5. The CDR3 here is CATSREASGITDTQYF. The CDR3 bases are TGTGCCACCAGCAGAGAAGCTAGCGGAATCACAGATACGCAGTATTTT.

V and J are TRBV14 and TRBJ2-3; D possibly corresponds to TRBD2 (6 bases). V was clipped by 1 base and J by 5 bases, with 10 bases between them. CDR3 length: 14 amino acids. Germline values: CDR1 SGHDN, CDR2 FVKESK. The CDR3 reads CASSQGLDGDTQYF. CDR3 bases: TGTGCCAGCAGCCAAGGACTAGACGGAGATACGCAGTATTTT.

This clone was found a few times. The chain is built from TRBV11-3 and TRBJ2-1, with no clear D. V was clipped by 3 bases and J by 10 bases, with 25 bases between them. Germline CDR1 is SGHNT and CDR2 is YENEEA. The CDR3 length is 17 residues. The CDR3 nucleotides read TGTGCCAGCAGCTTGCCGGACCAAGGGTTTTTCGGCTCCGAGCAGTTCTTC. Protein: CASSLPDQGFFGSEQFF.

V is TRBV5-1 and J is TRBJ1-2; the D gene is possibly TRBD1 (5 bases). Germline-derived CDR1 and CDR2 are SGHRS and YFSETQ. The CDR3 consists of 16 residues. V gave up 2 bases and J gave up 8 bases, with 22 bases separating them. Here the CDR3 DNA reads TGCGCCAGCAGCTTTGGGACCGGCGGCCAAGAATGGGGCTACACCTTC. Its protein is CASSFGTGGQEWGYTF.

The chain's CDR3 is CASSEQFHTQYF. In DNA, the CDR3 is TGCGCCAGCAGTGAGCAGTTTCATACGCAGTATTTT. V usage is TRBV10-2 and J usage is TRBJ2-3; the D is unclear. CDR1 and CDR2 from the germline V gene are WSHSY and SAAADI. With 2 bases removed from V and 7 bases from J, the gap between germline ends came to 7 bases. The CDR3 totals 12 residues.

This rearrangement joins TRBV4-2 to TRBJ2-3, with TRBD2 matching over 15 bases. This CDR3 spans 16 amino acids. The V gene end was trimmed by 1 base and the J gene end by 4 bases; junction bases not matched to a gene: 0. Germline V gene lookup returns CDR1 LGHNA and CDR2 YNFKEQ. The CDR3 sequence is CASSQGTSGGADTQYF. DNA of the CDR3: TGTGCCAGCAGCCAAGGGACTAGCGGGGGGGCAGATACGCAGTATTTT.